This T cell receptor (beta chain) was identified during a study of blood T cells in healthy people across ages. The CDR3 sequence is 18 residues long. The V gene's germline CDR1 is SGHTA and CDR2 FQGTGA. Next came a second PCR, run for about 7 to 12 cycles, which used a sample-barcoded 5' primer along with a J-beta primer mix. TCRdb reprocessed the 5' RACE reads with MiXCR, giving one entry per CDR3 protein. This sample has 1.8 million or so distinct CDR3 sequences; 39% occur once, and the top ten carry approximately 22%. Study-wide results and caveats: Changes in expanded clonotypes were possibly confounded, as the CMV status of donors was unknown.

Worth noting for this clonotype: No antigen is known for it. An end of the junction differs from the germline gene, which may be a read error.

This TCR came from a human donor in good health. The rearrangement links TRBV7-3 to TRBJ1-2; 7 bases are a match to TRBD1. The sequenced sample consisted of blood. CDR3: CASSLKGGMTGRRSGYTF. The CDR3 region has the DNA TGCGCCAGCAGCTTAAAAGGGGGAATGACAGGGAGAAGGTCTGGCTACACCTTC.